The clone carrying this T cell receptor (beta chain) was seen repeatedly, ten times or more. Its antigen is unidentified. The researchers produced TCR beta cDNA from roughly 550 ng total RNA with a constant-region primer. Library construction for TCR beta comprised three nested multiplex PCR rounds performed with slightly modified ARM-PCR. TRBV1-TRBV30 forward primers and a C-beta reverse primer were used in the first two PCR rounds, which each ran for about 9 cycles. MiXCR was run by TCRdb on the multiplex PCR reads, yielding one entry per CDR3 protein. In the table there are approximately 88,000 distinct CDR3 sequences, approximately 72% of which are singletons. Unmatched junction bases numbered 16, after V lost 6 bases and J lost 1 base. From germline, CDR1 is MNHEY and CDR2 SVGEGT. The CDR3 runs to 18 residues. These data belong to a study of tumor-infiltrating lymphocytes in primary liver carcinoma. For the study at large: Spanning 30 to 69 years of age, the patients were men and women. Recorded tumor stage was T1-T3 N0M0, with diameters of about 4.2 to 10 cm. Study outcomes and limitations: Among the pair types, tumor region pairs showed more overlap than tumor-adjacent and tumor-blood pairs.

RNA and DNA were co-extracted from approximately 20-30 mg of unsorted bulk tissue. At sampling, these chronic HBV carriers had received no treatment. This receptor was taken from a man aged 35-49 years with primary liver carcinoma and hepatitis B virus infection. The J gene is TRBJ1-1, the V gene TRBV6-2 or TRBV6-3; 8 bases line up with TRBD1. Sequencing input: tumor-adjacent normal liver tissue. Written as DNA, the CDR3 is TGTGCCAGCAGGACCTCAGGGGGCGCTTTCAGTTGGAACACTGAAGCTTTCTTT. This codes for CASRTSGGAFSWNTEAFF.